A selection of T cell receptor beta chains follows, all from one sample in a study of blood T cell repertoires in COVID-19. The method was immunoSEQ multiplex PCR; TCRdb's version includes in-frame clones alone and lacks a portion of them. Seen here are under 200,000 clones, 85% to 90% observed once, and the top ten hold less than 8%. Sequencing used PBMCs or T cells enriched from blood (not recorded which). The receptors come from a woman in her 50s who had recovered from COVID-19. The CDR3 runs from the conserved cysteine through the conserved F or W. D genes are given only for firm matches. Clone size is stated in some rows and not others, as once, few, many or a class when expanded.

D: -; V: TRBV6-5; J: TRBJ1-2; size: few; CDR3: CASRDSTVRGYTF; DNA: TGTGCCAGCAGGGACTCGACGGTGAGGGGCTACACCTTC
D: TRBD1; V: TRBV28; J: TRBJ1-2; size: -; CDR3: CASRTPGTGANYGYTF; DNA: TGTGCCAGCAGAACCCCCGGGACAGGGGCTAACTATGGCTACACCTTC
D: -; V: TRBV19; J: TRBJ1-1; size: -; CDR3: CASSPSRVSVTEAFF; DNA: TGTGCCAGTAGTCCCTCCAGGGTGTCGGTCACTGAAGCTTTCTTT
D: TRBD1; V: TRBV5-1; J: TRBJ1-1; size: -; CDR3: CASSLTLQGRTEAFF; DNA: TGCGCCAGCAGCTTAACCCTACAGGGGCGGACTGAAGCTTTCTTT
D: -; V: TRBV18; J: TRBJ2-5; size: -; CDR3: CASSPRVGQETQYF; DNA: TGTGCCAGCTCGCCGAGGGTAGGGCAAGAGACCCAGTACTTC
D: -; V: TRBV9; J: TRBJ1-5; size: once; CDR3: CASSVGQGNNQPQHF; DNA: TGTGCCAGCAGCGTAGGCCAGGGAAACAATCAGCCCCAGCATTTT
D: -; V: TRBV6-2/TRBV6-3; J: TRBJ1-2; size: few; CDR3: CASSDNLILNYGYTF; DNA: TGTGCCAGCAGTGACAATCTTATCCTTAACTATGGCTACACCTTC
D: -; V: TRBV6-6; J: TRBJ1-1; size: -; CDR3: CASSYTEGSTEAFF; DNA: TGTGCCAGCAGTTACACGGAGGGGTCCACTGAAGCTTTCTTT
D: -; V: TRBV19; J: TRBJ1-5; size: -; CDR3: CASSIGQGAGNQPQHF; DNA: TGTGCCAGTAGTATTGGCCAGGGCGCTGGCAATCAGCCCCAGCATTTT
D: -; V: TRBV19; J: TRBJ1-6; size: -; CDR3: CASSVTGTNSPLHF; DNA: TGTGCCAGTAGTGTCACAGGGACAAATTCACCCCTCCACTTT
D: TRBD1; V: TRBV7-2; J: TRBJ1-2; size: -; CDR3: CASSSFDRGINYGYTF; DNA: TGTGCCAGCAGCTCGTTCGACAGGGGTATCAACTATGGCTACACCTTC
D: TRBD2; V: TRBV9; J: TRBJ2-7; size: -; CDR3: CASSASGTDEQYF; DNA: TGTGCCAGCAGCGCTAGCGGGACGGACGAGCAGTACTTC
D: -; V: TRBV6-5; J: TRBJ1-2; size: -; CDR3: CASSPGVGYTF; DNA: TGTGCCAGTTCCCCCGGGGTTGGCTACACCTTC
D: TRBD1; V: TRBV6-5; J: TRBJ1-2; size: -; CDR3: CASQTGANYGYTF; DNA: TGTGCCAGCCAGACAGGGGCTAACTATGGCTACACCTTC
D: TRBD2; V: TRBV5-5; J: TRBJ2-1; size: -; CDR3: CASLAGRYNEQFF; DNA: TGTGCCAGTCTAGCGGGGAGGTACAATGAGCAGTTCTTC
D: TRBD1; V: TRBV6-5; J: TRBJ2-7; size: -; CDR3: CAGRGTGGFHEQYF; DNA: TGTGCCGGCAGGGGAACAGGGGGCTTCCACGAGCAGTACTTC
D: -; V: TRBV27; J: TRBJ2-3; size: -; CDR3: CASTQWASRGLDTQYF; DNA: TGTGCCAGCACACAGTGGGCTAGCAGGGGATTAGATACGCAGTATTTT
D: -; V: TRBV7-9; J: TRBJ2-2; size: -; CDR3: CASSPLRAENTGELFF; DNA: TGTGCCAGCAGCCCTCTGAGGGCAGAGAACACCGGGGAGCTGTTTTTT
D: -; V: TRBV30; J: TRBJ2-1; size: -; CDR3: CAWAGSSYNEQFF; DNA: TGTGCCTGGGCGGGGAGCTCCTACAATGAGCAGTTCTTC
D: TRBD2; V: TRBV7-3; J: TRBJ2-3; size: -; CDR3: CASSDPGLAGGLGTDTQYF; DNA: TGTGCCAGCAGCGACCCGGGACTAGCGGGGGGGCTGGGCACAGATACGCAGTATTTT
D: -; V: TRBV19; J: TRBJ1-2; size: -; CDR3: CASSIPAQGSYGYTF; DNA: TGTGCCAGTAGTATACCAGCACAGGGAAGTTATGGCTACACCTTC
D: -; V: TRBV12-5; J: TRBJ1-1; size: few; CDR3: CASGYRVGTEAFF; DNA: TGTGCTAGTGGTTACAGGGTCGGCACTGAAGCTTTCTTT
D: -; V: TRBV5-4; J: TRBJ1-2; size: -; CDR3: CASGEQGLDGYTF; DNA: TGTGCCAGCGGGGAACAGGGTTTGGATGGCTACACCTTC
D: TRBD1; V: TRBV7-9; J: TRBJ1-1; size: -; CDR3: CASSFKGARTEAFF; DNA: TGTGCCAGCAGTTTTAAGGGGGCGCGGACTGAAGCTTTCTTT
D: TRBD1; V: TRBV5-1; J: TRBJ2-7; size: once; CDR3: CASSLTGENRGRHEQYF; DNA: TGCGCCAGCAGCTTAACGGGGGAAAACAGGGGGCGTCACGAGCAGTACTTC
D: -; V: TRBV2; J: TRBJ1-6; size: once; CDR3: CASSEADRNNSPLHF; DNA: TGTGCCAGCAGTGAAGCCGACAGAAATAATTCACCCCTCCACTTT
D: -; V: TRBV29-1; J: TRBJ2-1; size: -; CDR3: CSSFGAVGNEQFF; DNA: TGCAGCTCCTTTGGGGCAGTGGGCAATGAGCAGTTCTTC
D: -; V: TRBV3-1/TRBV3-2; J: TRBJ2-3; size: -; CDR3: CASSQEGGHDTDTQYF; DNA: TGTGCCAGCAGCCAAGAGGGGGGGCACGATACAGATACGCAGTATTTT
D: TRBD1; V: TRBV6-1; J: TRBJ1-5; size: -; CDR3: CASSLDRGGEQPQHF; DNA: TGTGCCAGCAGTTTAGACAGGGGCGGGGAGCAGCCCCAGCATTTT
D: TRBD1; V: TRBV7-2; J: TRBJ1-6; size: -; CDR3: CASSTGQGNNSPLHF; DNA: TGTGCCAGCAGTACGGGACAGGGCAATAATTCACCCCTCCACTTT
D: -; V: TRBV6-5; J: TRBJ1-3; size: few; CDR3: CASSQTHSGNTIYF; DNA: TGTGCCAGCAGTCAGACTCACTCTGGAAACACCATATATTTT
D: -; V: TRBV6-2/TRBV6-3; J: TRBJ1-2; size: once; CDR3: CASSTLVQGINYGYTF; DNA: TGTGCCAGCAGTACTCTCGTGCAGGGAATAAACTATGGCTACACCTTC
D: -; V: TRBV20-1; J: TRBJ2-3; size: once; CDR3: CSASSPGTLSTSTDTQYF; DNA: TGCAGTGCTAGTTCACCCGGGACACTATCGACTAGCACAGATACGCAGTATTTT
D: TRBD1; V: TRBV5-1; J: TRBJ2-5; size: once; CDR3: CASSFRDREMGETQYF; DNA: TGCGCCAGCAGCTTCCGGGACAGGGAGATGGGTGAGACCCAGTACTTC
D: TRBD1; V: TRBV9; J: TRBJ1-1; size: -; CDR3: CASSVGQGIWNTEAFF; DNA: TGTGCCAGCAGCGTGGGACAGGGGATTTGGAACACTGAAGCTTTCTTT
D: -; V: TRBV6-2/TRBV6-3; J: TRBJ1-5; size: -; CDR3: CASSTRVNQPQHF; DNA: TGTGCCAGCAGCACCAGGGTCAATCAGCCCCAGCATTTT
D: TRBD2; V: TRBV11-1; J: TRBJ2-2; size: -; CDR3: CASSPGLATGELFF; DNA: TGTGCCAGCAGCCCGGGACTAGCTACCGGGGAGCTGTTTTTT
D: TRBD2; V: TRBV5-4; J: TRBJ2-1; size: -; CDR3: CASSFLGLADNEQFF; DNA: TGTGCCAGCAGCTTCCTGGGGCTAGCGGACAATGAGCAGTTCTTC
D: TRBD1; V: TRBV19; J: TRBJ1-2; size: -; CDR3: CASSSSTGAWVGYTF; DNA: TGTGCCAGTAGTTCATCGACAGGGGCCTGGGTTGGCTACACCTTC
D: TRBD1; V: TRBV27; J: TRBJ1-2; size: -; CDR3: CASSGQDGGYTF; DNA: TGTGCCAGCAGTGGACAGGACGGCGGCTACACCTTC
D: -; V: TRBV6-5; J: TRBJ1-5; size: -; CDR3: CASSYSGSANQPQHF; DNA: TGTGCCAGCAGTTACTCAGGGAGCGCGAATCAGCCCCAGCATTTT
D: TRBD1; V: TRBV2; J: TRBJ1-4; size: -; CDR3: CASRPDRSNEKLFF; DNA: TGTGCCAGCAGGCCGGACAGGAGTAATGAAAAACTGTTTTTT
D: -; V: TRBV9; J: TRBJ2-1; size: few; CDR3: CASSVEGPNEQFF; DNA: TGTGCCAGCAGCGTAGAGGGGCCCAATGAGCAGTTCTTC
D: -; V: TRBV7-2; J: TRBJ2-3; size: -; CDR3: CASSFRGALTDTQYF; DNA: TGTGCCAGCAGCTTTCGGGGGGCTCTCACAGATACGCAGTATTTT
D: -; V: TRBV20-1; J: TRBJ1-1; size: -; CDR3: CSASLGRDTEAFF; DNA: TGCAGTGCTAGTTTGGGCAGAGACACTGAAGCTTTCTTT